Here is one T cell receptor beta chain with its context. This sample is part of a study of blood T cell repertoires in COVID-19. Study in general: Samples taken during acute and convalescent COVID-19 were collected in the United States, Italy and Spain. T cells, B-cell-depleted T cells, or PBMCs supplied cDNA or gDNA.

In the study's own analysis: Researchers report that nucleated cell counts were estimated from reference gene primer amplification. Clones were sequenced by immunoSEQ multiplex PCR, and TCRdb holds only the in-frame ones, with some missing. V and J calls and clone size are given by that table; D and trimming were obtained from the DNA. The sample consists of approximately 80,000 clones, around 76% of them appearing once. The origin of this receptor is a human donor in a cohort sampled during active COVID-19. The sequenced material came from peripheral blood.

DNA for the CDR3: TGTGCCAGCAGTATCCCTTCGGGGTTTCCGAAAAAAAGCCAAAGTTACAATGAGCAGTTCTTC. Residues: CASSIPSGFPKKSQSYNEQFF. V and J are TRBV6-2 or TRBV6-3 and TRBJ2-1; D is possibly TRBD2 (5 bases). Germline V gene lookup returns CDR1 MNHEY and CDR2 SVGEGT. Deletions cut 5 bases from V and 4 bases from J, with 33 bases between. This CDR3 is built from 21 residues.